This T cell receptor (beta chain) was captured in a study of T cell repertoires in cytomegalovirus infection. Overall study context: The public TCR beta signatures pointed to both CMV infection and matching HLA type.

As concerns this clonotype: Its antigen is currently unknown.

Findings of the study overall: HLA-C-restricted, CMV-specific TCR beta clonotypes were dominant ex vivo.

This CDR3 is built from 17 residues. Germline V gene sequence: CDR1 LNHNV, CDR2 YYDKDF (reference sequence). V was clipped by 0 bases and J by 2 bases; unmatched bases: 2. In TCRdb, the reads were re-called with MiXCR into one record per CDR3 protein. The table has 180,000 or so distinct CDR3 sequences, about 18% seen once; the top ten hold approximately 26%. The sequence derives from a human donor in good health (CMV status not recorded). Some clones in this sample may be carry-over from other donors' samples. The sample was CD8+ T cells from PBMCs. V gene TRBV15 combines with J gene TRBJ2-2; 11 bases are a match to TRBD1. The CDR3 DNA follows: TGTGCCACCAGCAGAGACCGGACAGGGGGCAACACCGGGGAGCTGTTTTTT. Protein: CATSRDRTGGNTGELFF.